Sequencing of this TCR beta chain was carried out in a study of blood T cell repertoires in COVID-19. Overall study: Spain, Italy and the United States supplied samples that represented acute and convalescent COVID-19. PBMCs, B-cell-depleted T cells, or T cells were the source of the cDNA or gDNA that made up the material.

This clone was seen a handful of times. In the authors' workflow: Estimated nucleated cell counts came from reference gene primer amplification. Profiled with immunoSEQ multiplex PCR; TCRdb holds only in-frame clones, not every one. The V and J calls and clone size come from that table; D and trimming were worked out from the DNA. Altogether fewer than 350,000 clones are present, 65% to 90% being singletons, with the ten largest covering 2.5% to 3%. This CDR3 spans 13 amino acids. Germline V CDR1 and CDR2: LNHDA, SQIVND (reference sequence). V lost 5 bases and J lost 6; bases outside the gene matches: 2.

The TCR sequence derives from a woman between 55 and 75 years old with active or convalescent COVID-19. Sample: peripheral blood. This chain uses TRBV19 with TRBJ1-4; TRBD1 agrees at 8 bases. The CDR3 is CASSVDRDEKLFF. CDR3 sequence (DNA): TGTGCCAGTAGTGTGGACAGGGATGAAAAACTGTTTTTT.